The table lists the clone carrying this T cell receptor (beta chain) with a count of one. What it binds is not known. Libraries were prepared by immunoSEQ multiplex PCR; TCRdb keeps only in-frame clonotypes and omits some of them. Of over 150,000 clones in the sample, about 92% are singletons; the top ten hold about 4%. The data belong to a study of T cell responses to AZD1222 COVID-19 vaccine. V was pared by 5 bases and J by 7 bases, with 18 bases between. Germline V gene data show CDR1 as LNHNV and CDR2 as YYDKDF (reference sequence). The CDR3 runs 15 residues. The study's findings and limits: Spike-specific TCR breadth and depth rose after two AZD1222 doses. Clonal diversity was possibly underestimated, and white British individuals and females predominated among donors. At 160-218 and 743-854, vaccine-associated CD4 TCRs were dominant, and they spanned spike. Of spike-specific TCRs, nearly half reportedly target regions left unmutated in variants.

Material: peripheral blood, obtained on day 0 of MenACWY control vaccination. The chain employs TRBV15 and TRBJ1-5; no definite D call. This sequence was found in an adult in good health. CDR3 nucleotide sequence: TGTGCCACCAGCCTGTCACGTGGGTTGAACCAGCCCCAGCATTTT. This gives the protein CATSLSRGLNQPQHF.